Here is one T cell receptor (beta chain) with its context. Antigen: not known. The repertoire was sequenced with immunoSEQ multiplex PCR; TCRdb's copy has only in-frame clones and lacks some. The table has about 83,000 clones, roughly 84% seen once. This entry comes from a study of OX40 agonist ivuxolimab in advanced cancers. Overall study: Every 2 weeks, patients got intravenous ivuxolimab at one of six dose levels (0.01-10 mg/kg).

Study-level results: Clonal expansion from baseline to week 6 occurred in both CD4+ and CD8+ T cells.

The sequenced sample was CD4+ or CD8+ T cells sorted from blood, obtained in a trial of the OX40 agonist ivuxolimab. The clonotype originates from an adult with an advanced solid tumor such as melanoma, head and neck, liver or kidney cancer.

The CDR3 region is CAIQGVPAEAFF. DNA for the CDR3: TGTGCCATCCAGGGGGTCCCCGCTGAAGCTTTCTTT. This chain links TRBV6-5 with TRBJ1-1; 7 bases map to TRBD1. Losses at the gene ends were 10 bases for V and 6 bases for J; bases not matched to a gene: 8. The germline V gene has CDR1 MNHEY and CDR2 SVGAGI. CDR3 length: 12 amino acids.